These 15 T cell receptor beta chains came from one sample sequenced in a study of vaccination effects on CD4 cells after COVID-19. Isolation of CD4+ T cells took place after about 10 days of culture. Data came from immunoSEQ multiplex PCR; TCRdb stores just in-frame clones and leaves some out. The sample has under 50,000 clones; 67% are singletons. These TCRs' antigens remain unknown. The source material was CD4+ T cells from PBMCs cultured without peptide, sampled before COVID-19 vaccination. The source of these receptors is a human donor who received a COVID-19 vaccine.

V usage is TRBV4-3 and J usage is TRBJ2-3, with 10 bases identical to TRBD1. The CDR3 consists of 15 residues. The germline V gene encodes CDR1 LGHNA and CDR2 YSLEER. V gave up 1 base and J gave up 3 bases; unmatched junction bases: 1. Here the CDR3 reads CASSQGTGGTDTQYF. The CDR3 DNA reads TGCGCCAGCAGCCAAGGGACAGGGGGTACAGATACGCAGTATTTT.

The chain is built from TRBV18 and TRBJ2-3; TRBD2 is a possible D gene (5 bases). This CDR3 is built from 14 residues. Trimming shortened V by 0 bases and J by 1 base, and 5 bases separated the two germline ends. CDR1 and CDR2 (germline): KGHSH, LQKENI. The CDR3 coding sequence is TGTGCCAGCTCACCACCGGGAGGCACAGATACGCAGTATTTT. It encodes CASSPPGGTDTQYF.

Written as DNA, the CDR3 is TGTGCCAGCAGCAGGGACCCAGGGGACGGGGAGCTGTTTTTT. This sequence encodes CASSRDPGDGELFF. V gene TRBV3-1 (or the pseudogene TRBV3-2) combines with J gene TRBJ2-2, with D possibly being TRBD1 (6 bases). V lost 5 bases and J lost 7, with 14 bases in between. The CDR3 loop spans 14 amino acids. The germline CDR1 and CDR2 sequences are LGHDT and YNNKEL (reference sequence).

The chain uses TRBV29-1 and TRBJ1-2, with unresolved D. The CDR3 is 16 residues long. Deletions cut 4 bases from V and 1 base from J, with 19 bases between. Germline V gives CDR1 SQVTM, CDR2 ANQGSEA. CDR3 protein: CSVAGTVQYFNYGYTF. The CDR3 region has the DNA TGCAGCGTTGCGGGCACCGTCCAGTACTTTAACTATGGCTACACCTTC. The full variable domain, completed using reference TRBV29-1 and TRBJ1-2, is SAVISQKPSRDICQRGTSLTIQCQVDSQVTMMFWYRQQPGQSLTLIATANQGSEATYESGFVIDKFPISRPNLTFSTLTVSNMSPEDSSIYLCSVAGTVQYFNYGYTFGSGTRLTVV.

The CDR3: CASRPRTASGYTF. The CDR3 nucleotides read TGTGCCAGCAGACCCCGGACAGCTAGTGGCTACACCTTC. The V call is TRBV27, the J call TRBJ1-2; perhaps TRBD1 as D (6 bases). This CDR3 has 13 residues. Germline V gene sequence: CDR1 MNHEY, CDR2 SMNVEV (reference sequence). Trimming took off 6 bases at V and 7 bases at J, with 15 bases between the two ends.

This chain links TRBV7-9 with TRBJ1-1, with D unresolved. The CDR3 runs to 14 residues. Trimming shortened V by 5 bases and J by 1 base, and 11 bases separated the two germline ends. Germline values: CDR1 SEHNR, CDR2 FQNEAQ (reference sequence). The CDR3 region is CASSPPLRNTEAFF. Here the CDR3 DNA reads TGTGCCAGCAGCCCGCCCCTAAGGAACACTGAAGCTTTCTTT.

This clone was seen a single time. The chain joins TRBV9 to TRBJ1-5, with a tentative D call TRBD1 (5 bases). The CDR3 runs 14 residues. The ends were cut back, 4 bases at V and 3 bases at J, with 11 bases in the middle. Germline lookup yields CDR1 SGDLS and CDR2 YYNGEE. CDR3 DNA sequence: TGTGCCAGCAGCCTGACAGATACCAATCAGCCCCAGCATTTT. The encoded protein is CASSLTDTNQPQHF. The full variable domain, in which reference TRBV9 and TRBJ1-5 provide the parts outside the CDR3, is DSGVTQTPKHLITATGQRVTLRCSPRSGDLSVYWYQQSLDQGLQFLIQYYNGEERAKGNILERFSAQQFPDLHSELNLSSLELGDSALYFCASSLTDTNQPQHFGDGTRLSIL.

This clone showed up just a few times. This chain connects TRBV19 to TRBJ1-2, with D unclear. V was trimmed by 3 bases and J by 7 bases, leaving 12 bases between them. Germline assignment: CDR1 LNHDA and CDR2 SQIVND (reference sequence). There are 13 residues in the CDR3. CDR3 bases: TGTGCCAGTAGTATCGCCACAGCATCTGGCTACACCTTC. It is translated as CASSIATASGYTF.

V usage is TRBV6-5 and J usage is TRBJ1-4; 7 bases align to TRBD1. The length of the CDR3 is 15 residues. In germline, CDR1 is MNHEY, CDR2 SVGAGI. Unmatched junction bases numbered 10, after V lost 5 bases and J lost 7 bases. The CDR3 DNA follows: TGTGCCAGCAGTATACAGACAGGGTCGGGTGAAAAACTGTTTTTT. It codes for CASSIQTGSGEKLFF.

This clone was counted between two and nine times. The genes are TRBV28 and TRBJ1-6; D ambiguous. The V gene lost 1 base and the J gene lost 3 bases, with 10 bases spanning the gap. This CDR3 is 16 amino acids long. Germline assignment: CDR1 MDHEN and CDR2 SYDVKM. Written as DNA, the CDR3 is TGTGCCAGCAGTTTATCTTGGAAGGACTATAATTCACCCCTCCACTTT. Translating gives CASSLSWKDYNSPLHF.

This clone has just a few counts. The CDR3 loop reads CASSDGQGIREQYF. CDR3 nucleotides: TGTGCCAGCAGTGACGGACAGGGGATTCGCGAGCAGTACTTC. The V call is TRBV27, the J call TRBJ2-7, with 9 positions matching TRBD1. Germline loops: CDR1 MNHEY, CDR2 SMNVEV (reference sequence). V shed 5 bases and J 6 bases; nucleotides not matched to a gene: 8. The CDR3 contains 14 residues.

This clone has more than one count but fewer than ten. The V call is TRBV3-1 (or the pseudogene TRBV3-2), the J call TRBJ2-7; D is uncertain. The CDR3 length is 12 residues. The germline V gene encodes CDR1 LGHDT and CDR2 YNNKEL (reference sequence). Trimming removed 6 bases at V and 2 bases at J, with 8 bases between. As DNA, the CDR3 is TGTGCCAGCAGTTTAATCCCCTACGAGCAGTACTTC. It translates to CASSLIPYEQYF.

This clone has more than one count but fewer than ten. The chain joins TRBV5-1 to TRBJ2-7; 8 nucleotides agree with TRBD1. Per the germline V gene, CDR1 is SGHRS and CDR2 is YFSETQ. There are 15 residues in the CDR3. V gave up 2 bases and J gave up 3 bases; unmatched junction bases: 7. The CDR3 DNA follows: TGCGCCAGCAGCTTAGGGGACAGGCGCGACTACGAGCAGTACTTC. Its protein product is CASSLGDRRDYEQYF.

V is TRBV19 and J is TRBJ1-1; D is perhaps TRBD1 (5 bases). The CDR3 extends over 16 amino acids. Trimming cost V 3 bases and J 0 bases, with 14 bases left between them. Germline V lookup: CDR1 LNHDA, CDR2 SQIVND (reference sequence). This CDR3 reads CASSIGGTMLNTEAFF. The CDR3 nucleotides read TGTGCCAGTAGTATCGGGGGTACCATGCTGAACACTGAAGCTTTCTTT. The entire variable domain, with the rest obtained from reference TRBV19 and TRBJ1-1, is as follows: DGGITQSPKYLFRKEGQNVTLSCEQNLNHDAMYWYRQDPGQGLRLIYYSQIVNDFQKGDIAEGYSVSREKKESFPLTVTSAQKNPTAFYLCASSIGGTMLNTEAFFGQGTRLTVV.

The chain couples TRBV7-2 to TRBJ2-3; no firm D call. The CDR3 length is 12 residues. The ends were cut back, 2 bases at V and 3 bases at J, with 3 bases in the middle. Germline CDR1 and CDR2: SGHTA and FQGNSA. In DNA form, the CDR3 reads TGTGCCAGCAGCTTAAGTACAGATACGCAGTATTTT. Amino acids: CASSLSTDTQYF.